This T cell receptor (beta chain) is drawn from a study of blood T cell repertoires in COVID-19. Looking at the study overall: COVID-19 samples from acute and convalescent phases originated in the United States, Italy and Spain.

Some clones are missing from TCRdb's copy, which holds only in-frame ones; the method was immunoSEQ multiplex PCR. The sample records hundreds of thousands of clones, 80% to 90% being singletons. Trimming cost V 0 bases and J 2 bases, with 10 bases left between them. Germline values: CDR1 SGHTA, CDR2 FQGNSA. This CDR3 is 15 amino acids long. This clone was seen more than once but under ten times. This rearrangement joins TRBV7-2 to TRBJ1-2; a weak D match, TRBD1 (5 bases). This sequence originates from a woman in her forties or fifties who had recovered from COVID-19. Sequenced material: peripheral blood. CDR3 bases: TGTGCCAGCAGCTTAGCGTTAGCAGGGAACTATGGCTACACCTTC. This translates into CASSLALAGNYGYTF. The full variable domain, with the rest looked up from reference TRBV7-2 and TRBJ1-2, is GAGVSQSPSNKVTEKGKDVELRCDPISGHTALYWYRQSLGQGLEFLIYFQGNSAPDKSGLPSDRFSAERTGGSVSTLTIQRTQQEDSAVYLCASSLALAGNYGYTFGSGTRLTVV.